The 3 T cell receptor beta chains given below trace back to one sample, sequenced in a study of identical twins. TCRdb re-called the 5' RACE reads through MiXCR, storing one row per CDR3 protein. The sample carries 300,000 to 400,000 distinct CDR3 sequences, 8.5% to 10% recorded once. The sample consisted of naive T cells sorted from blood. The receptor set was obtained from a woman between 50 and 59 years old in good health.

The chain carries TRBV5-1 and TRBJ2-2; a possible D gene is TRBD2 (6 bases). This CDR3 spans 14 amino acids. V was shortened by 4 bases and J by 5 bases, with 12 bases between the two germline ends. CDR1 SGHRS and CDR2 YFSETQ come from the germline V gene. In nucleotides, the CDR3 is TGCGCCAGCAGCGAGGGACTTCTTACCGGGGAGCTGTTTTTT. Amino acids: CASSEGLLTGELFF.

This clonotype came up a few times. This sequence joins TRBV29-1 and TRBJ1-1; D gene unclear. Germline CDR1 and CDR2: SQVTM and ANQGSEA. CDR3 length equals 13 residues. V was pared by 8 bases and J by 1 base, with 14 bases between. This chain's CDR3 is CSTRTVPNTEAFF. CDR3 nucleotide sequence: TGCAGCACAAGAACCGTTCCGAACACTGAAGCTTTCTTT.

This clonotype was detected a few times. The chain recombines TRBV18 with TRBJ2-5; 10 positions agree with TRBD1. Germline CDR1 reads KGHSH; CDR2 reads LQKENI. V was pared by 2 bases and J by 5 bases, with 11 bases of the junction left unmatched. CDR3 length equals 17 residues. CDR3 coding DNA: TGTGCCAGCTCACCAAGAAGGGGACAGGGGTACGAGGAGACCCAGTACTTC. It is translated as CASSPRRGQGYEETQYF.